This T cell receptor (beta chain) is drawn from a study of blood T cell repertoires in COVID-19. Study-wide context: T cells, B-cell-depleted T cells, or PBMCs provided the cDNA or gDNA that served as material.

This table comes from immunoSEQ multiplex PCR, and its TCRdb copy is limited to in-frame clones, with some not included. The repertoire has about 42,000 clones, around 80% of them found once; the top ten carry around two fifths. The CDR3 is 15 amino acids. Germline V gene lookup returns CDR1 KGHDR and CDR2 SFDVKD. The V gene end was trimmed by 4 bases and the J gene end by 0 bases; junction bases not matched to a gene: 1. The sample was peripheral blood. The chain joins TRBV24-1 to TRBJ1-2, with 10 bases identical to TRBD1. The sequence was collected from a human donor in a cohort sampled during active COVID-19. CDR3 in amino acids: CATSDGQGANYGYTF. The DNA of the CDR3 is TGTGCCACCAGTGACGGACAGGGGGCTAACTATGGCTACACCTTC.